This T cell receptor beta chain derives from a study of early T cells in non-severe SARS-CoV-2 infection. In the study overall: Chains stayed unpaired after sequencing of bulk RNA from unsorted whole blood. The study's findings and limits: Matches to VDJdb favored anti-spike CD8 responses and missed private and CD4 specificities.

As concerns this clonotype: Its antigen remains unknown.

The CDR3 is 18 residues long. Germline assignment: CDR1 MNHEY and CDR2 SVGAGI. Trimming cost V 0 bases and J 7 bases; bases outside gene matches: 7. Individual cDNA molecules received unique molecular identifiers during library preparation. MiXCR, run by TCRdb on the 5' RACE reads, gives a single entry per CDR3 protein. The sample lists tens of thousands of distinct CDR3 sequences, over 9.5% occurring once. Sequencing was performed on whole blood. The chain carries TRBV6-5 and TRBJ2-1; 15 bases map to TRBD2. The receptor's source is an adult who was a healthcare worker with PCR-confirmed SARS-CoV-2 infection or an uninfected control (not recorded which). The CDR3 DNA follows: TGTGCCAGCAGTTACTCGGGACTAGCGGGAGGCCTCCGAAATGAGCAGTTCTTC. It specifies CASSYSGLAGGLRNEQFF.